Sequencing of this T cell receptor (beta chain) was carried out in a study of shared clonotypes between healthy human individuals. Study-wide background: Sampling drew on donors who were a couple of women and a few men aged 18 to 49. Three plates were used per donor for CD4 naive, three for CD4 memory, two for CD8 naive and one for CD8 memory.

Per the authors' pipeline: There were no quality scores in the junction-only immunoSEQ sequences, so filtering differed. Sequencing used immunoSEQ multiplex PCR; TCRdb keeps in-frame clones, though not all of them. D and trimming come from the DNA, and the V and J calls and clone size come from that table. Here the sample spans roughly 2.5 million clones, 85% to 95% being singletons. Adults of Caucasian background living in Nashville, Tennessee made up all donors. This sequence was found in a man aged 18-30 years in good health. Sequencing was performed on naive CD4+ T cells sorted from blood. Subset given: CD45RA+ positively selected.

The CDR3 protein is CASSPLSSLDEQFF. CDR3 sequence (DNA): TGTGCCAGCTCACCACTAAGCAGTCTCGATGAGCAGTTCTTC. The chain recombines TRBV18 with TRBJ2-1; D remains unclear. The CDR3 has 14 residues. Trimming took off 1 base at V and 8 bases at J, with 12 bases between the two ends. Germline V gene data show CDR1 as KGHSH and CDR2 as LQKENI.